This record looks at one T cell receptor (beta chain) sequence and its context. Its antigen remains unidentified. The CDR3 extends over 12 amino acids. Between the trimmed V and J ends, which lost 4 bases and 7 bases, there was a span of 13 bases. Germline V gene lookup returns CDR1 GTSNPN and CDR2 SVGIG (reference sequence). Using immunoSEQ multiplex PCR, the repertoire was profiled, and TCRdb retains in-frame clones only, with some absent. The table records 130,000 or so clones, 70% to 90% of them present only once. The data derive from a study of T cell responses to AZD1222 COVID-19 vaccine. Background on the study: Analyses pooled second doses at about 4 or about 12 weeks. Overall study findings and caveats: Baseline seropositives among AZD1222 recipients totaled only six or seven. Spike-wide vaccine-associated CD4 TCRs dominated at 160-218 and 743-854. Donors, mostly white British, included more females; clonal diversity was possibly underestimated.

The clonotype was recovered from an adult in good health. The starting material was peripheral blood, obtained on day 0 of AZD1222 vaccination. The V and J genes are TRBV30 and TRBJ1-2; tentatively, D is TRBD1 (6 bases). The CDR3 DNA follows: TGTGCCTGGAACAGGGAGAGGTCTGGCTACACCTTC. Encoded protein: CAWNRERSGYTF.